This TCR beta chain was recovered during a study of blood T cell repertoires in COVID-19. This CDR3 contains 13 residues. Germline V CDR1 and CDR2: MNHEY, SMNVEV (reference sequence). V dropped 5 bases and J dropped 6 bases, with 11 bases sitting between them. Some clones are missing from TCRdb's copy, which holds only in-frame ones; the method was immunoSEQ multiplex PCR. The sample yields 250,000 to 300,000 clones, approximately 83% seen once. The study assigned cohorts using participant-reported clinical history. What the recovered Cohort 3 donors had was two negative PCRs, clearance, or symptom resolution.

The chain employs TRBV27 and TRBJ1-5; D is perhaps TRBD1 (6 bases). What was sequenced was PBMCs or T cells enriched from blood (not recorded which). The clonotype originates from a woman between 45 and 60 years old who had recovered from COVID-19. CDR3 nucleotide sequence: TGTGCCAGCAGTATAATCAGGGGTCAGCCCCAGCATTTT. Protein: CASSIIRGQPQHF.